This T cell receptor (beta chain) was recovered during a study of blood T cell repertoires in COVID-19. Study at large: The origin of the acute and convalescent COVID-19 samples was the United States, Italy and Spain. T cells, B-cell-depleted T cells, or PBMCs supplied cDNA or gDNA.

Authors' methods: Reference gene primers were amplified, and this amplification served to estimate nucleated cell counts. Assay used: immunoSEQ multiplex PCR; TCRdb lists only in-frame clones, some missing. The V and J calls and the clone size are those of that table, but D and trimming were determined from the DNA. The sample yields some 370,000 clones, about 90% seen once. The CDR3 covers 11 residues. The junction had 10 bases not matched to a gene; V was cut back by 6 bases and J by 15 bases. Germline V gene data show CDR1 as DFQATT and CDR2 as SNEGSKA (reference sequence). The sequenced sample consisted of peripheral blood. The chain joins TRBV20-1 to TRBJ2-1; TRBD1 matches 8 bases. The sequence was obtained from a man in his forties with acute or convalescent COVID-19. The CDR3 protein is CSANGQGLTFF. The CDR3 DNA is TGCAGTGCAAACGGACAGGGCCTCACGTTCTTC.